This TCR beta chain was profiled in a study of T cells in Graves' hyperthyroidism and ophthalmopathy. The CDR3 has 15 residues. Germline values: CDR1 SGHAT, CDR2 FQNNGV. V lost 3 bases, J lost 7 bases, and 8 bases stayed unmatched. Those patients with uncontrolled infection, other autoimmune disease, pregnancy or lactation were excluded. Using less than 12 ml of fresh peripheral blood, PBMCs were prepared. General observations from the study: It was a median roughly six months before onset that the model predicted ophthalmopathy. Ophthalmopathy and stable hyperthyroidism were told apart by a 13 V-J model.

TCR beta CDR3 regions were amplified from RNA transcripts. The study used the HTBI primer set for a first-round RT-PCR of the TCR CDR3. In TCRdb, the multiplex PCR reads were re-called with MiXCR into one record per CDR3 protein. The sample carries around 440,000 distinct CDR3 sequences, less than 20% recorded once. At least ten counts were recorded for this clonotype. Antigen: not known. The specimen was blood. The chain is built from TRBV11-2 and TRBJ2-1; 8 bases are a match to TRBD2. The TCR was taken from a woman aged 18-29 years with Graves' hyperthyroidism. Here the CDR3 reads CASSFGTSVLNEQFF. Written as DNA, the CDR3 is TGTGCCAGCAGCTTTGGGACTAGTGTTCTGAATGAGCAGTTCTTC.